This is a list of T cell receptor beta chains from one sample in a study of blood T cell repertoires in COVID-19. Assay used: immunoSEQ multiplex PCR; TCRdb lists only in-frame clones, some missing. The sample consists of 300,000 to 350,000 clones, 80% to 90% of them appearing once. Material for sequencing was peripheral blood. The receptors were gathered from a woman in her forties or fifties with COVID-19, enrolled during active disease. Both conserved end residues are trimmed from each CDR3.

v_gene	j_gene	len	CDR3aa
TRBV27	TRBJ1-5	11	ASSLLGAQPQH
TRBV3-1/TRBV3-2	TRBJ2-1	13	ASSKLAAGRNEQF
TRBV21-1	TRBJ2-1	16	ASSKRATSGRDYNEQF
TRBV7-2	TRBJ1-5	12	ASSLRQGNQPQH
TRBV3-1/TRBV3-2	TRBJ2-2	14	ASSLLAGGNTGELF
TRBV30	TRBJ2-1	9	AWSFDNEQF
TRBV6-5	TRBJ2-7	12	ASSWQGPTYEQY
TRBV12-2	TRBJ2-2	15	ASRTRPGLAVVGELF
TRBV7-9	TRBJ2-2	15	ASSFAPSGMRSGELF
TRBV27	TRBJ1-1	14	ASSPSPLTGYTEAF
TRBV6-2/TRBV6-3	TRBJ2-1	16	ASSYSISPEAGANEQF
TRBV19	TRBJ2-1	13	ASSIGGGSYNEQF
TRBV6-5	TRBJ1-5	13	ASSPGDRENQPQH
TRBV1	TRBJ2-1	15	TSSQDPVLAIFYEQF
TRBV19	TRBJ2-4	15	ASSTGQGVLAKNIQY
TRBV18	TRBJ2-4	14	ASSPRLGTAKNIQY
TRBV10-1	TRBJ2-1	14	ASSEVGTGRDNEQF
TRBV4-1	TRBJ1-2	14	ASSQEHLTGHDGYT
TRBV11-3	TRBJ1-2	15	ASSPRTGRSGNYGYT
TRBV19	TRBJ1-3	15	ASSIAGQIYSGNTIY
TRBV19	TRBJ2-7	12	ASSISSGAYEQY
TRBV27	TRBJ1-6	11	ASSRGENSPLH
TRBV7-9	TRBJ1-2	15	ASSRPDFRQSNDGYT
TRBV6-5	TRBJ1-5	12	ASGGISPNQPQH
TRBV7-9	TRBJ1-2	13	ASSLITGGPYGYT
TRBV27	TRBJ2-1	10	ASNSPGGPQF
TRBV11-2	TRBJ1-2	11	ASSPGKTYGYT
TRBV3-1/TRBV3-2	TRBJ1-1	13	ASSQGVGGNTEAF
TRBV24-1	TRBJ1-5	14	ATSSGGQGANQPQH
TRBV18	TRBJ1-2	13	ASSPQQGDYYGYT
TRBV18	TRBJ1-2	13	ASSQEHDRGHGYT
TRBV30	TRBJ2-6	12	AWSQGQGVMVLT
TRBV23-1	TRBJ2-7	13	ASSQNIGDHYEQY
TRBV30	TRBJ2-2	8	AVGAGELF
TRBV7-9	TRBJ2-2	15	ASSPKAQGAGAGELF
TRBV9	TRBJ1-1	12	ASSVGAVNTEAF
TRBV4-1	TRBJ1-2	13	ASSQDGDRGHGYT
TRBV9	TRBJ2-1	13	ASSAKTGGYNEQF
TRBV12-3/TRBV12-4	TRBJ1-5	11	ASRVRGNQLQH
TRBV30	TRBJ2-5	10	AWSVSEETQY
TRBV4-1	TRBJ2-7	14	ASSQLALAGTYEQY